Here is one T cell receptor (beta chain) with its context. The antigen remains unidentified. The data were produced by immunoSEQ multiplex PCR, yet TCRdb's version contains in-frame clones alone and is incomplete. The sample includes approximately 96,000 clones, 85% to 95% of them seen just once. This CDR3 has 16 residues. The germline gives CDR1 GTSNPN, CDR2 SVGIG (reference sequence). V was cut by 0 bases and J by 3 bases, with 14 bases left in between. This sample was included in a study of PD-1 blockade in classical Hodgkin lymphoma. Study findings and constraints: Patients with a complete response exhibited baseline diversity comparable to newly diagnosed patients. Compared with baseline, CD4+ but not CD8+ TCR diversity had risen significantly by C4D1.

Noted time point: cycle 4 day 1 (C4D1), after less than 7 weeks of nivolumab. Every patient had relapsed following autologous stem cell transplantation, and cohorts differed in brentuximab vedotin exposure. The origin of this receptor is a human donor with classical Hodgkin lymphoma. Material: peripheral blood mononuclear cells (PBMCs), obtained before the fourth cycle of nivolumab. The chain joins TRBV30 to TRBJ2-2; TRBD2 might be the D (5 bases). The CDR3: CAWSVLPQRYTGELFF. In DNA, the CDR3 is TGTGCCTGGAGTGTGCTCCCGCAGCGGTACACCGGGGAGCTGTTTTTT.